This T cell receptor (beta chain) was identified in a study of blood T cell repertoires in COVID-19. Overall study: Acute and convalescent COVID-19 samples came from the United States, Italy and Spain. The analysed material was cDNA or gDNA that came from T cells, B-cell-depleted T cells, or PBMCs.

How the authors handled the data: Scientists estimated how many nucleated cells there were by amplifying reference gene primers. Sequenced by immunoSEQ multiplex PCR; TCRdb stores in-frame clones only, minus some. V and J calls and clone size are as listed in that table; D and trimming were resolved from the DNA. The sample contains about 63,000 clones, 70% to 85% of which appear only once. Trimming pared 1 base from V and 7 bases from J, leaving 17 bases between. The CDR3 totals 15 residues. CDR1 is SGDLS and CDR2 is YYNGEE in the germline V gene. V gene TRBV9 combines with J gene TRBJ1-2, with a possible D match to TRBD1 (6 bases). The sequenced sample consisted of peripheral blood. This sequence originates from a human donor in a cohort sampled during active COVID-19. In DNA form, the CDR3 reads TGTGCCAGCAGCGTAACCGGGACACCCACCTCTGGCTACACCTTC. The encoded protein is CASSVTGTPTSGYTF.